A single sample gave rise to the 22 T cell receptor beta chains below, sequenced in a study of cytomegalovirus exposure and HLA in healthy donors (dated by TCRdb to about 2017). Libraries were made using the immunoSEQ multiplex PCR assay. For the multiplex PCR, a mixture combining 60 forward primers for TCR Vbeta segments and 13 reverse primers for TCR Jbeta segments was used. The table was pulled from immuneACCESS by TCRdb, which kept in-frame rearrangements only. Such tables lose some clones; where checked, under half of the loss comes from unresolved V genes, and the rest has no known cause. The table for this sample shows under 75,000 clones. Of the sample, around 2.4% falls within the top ten clones. The sequenced sample consisted of PBMCs. These receptors were collected from a female donor in good health and CMV-seropositive.

This sequence joins TRBV2 and TRBJ2-7, with 7 nucleotides matching TRBD2. After removal of 6 bases from V and 2 bases from J, the junction contained 10 bases not matched to a gene. The CDR3 covers 15 residues. Germline V gene sequence: CDR1 SNHLY, CDR2 FYNNEI. In nucleotides, the CDR3 is TGTGCCAGCAGGGACTGGGGAGGGGCACCCTACGAGCAGTACTTC. Amino acids: CASRDWGGAPYEQYF.

CDR3 DNA: TGTGCCAGCAGCCCAGGGGGCACTGAAGCTTTCTTT. This codes for CASSPGGTEAFF. The genes are TRBV7-3 and TRBJ1-1; 7 bases are shared with TRBD1. The V and J ends lost 5 bases and 4 bases, in that order; junction bases with no gene match: 1. In germline, CDR1 is SGHTA, CDR2 FQGTGA. There are 12 residues in the CDR3.

J is TRBJ2-1 and V is TRBV19, with a weak D call TRBD1 (5 bases). The CDR3 is 13 amino acids. Trimming took 5 bases from V and 6 from J, leaving 11 bases between them. The germline V gene encodes CDR1 LNHDA and CDR2 SQIVND (reference sequence). Written as DNA, the CDR3 is TGTGCCAGTAGTCTGTCCAGGGCCAATGAGCAGTTCTTC. As protein: CASSLSRANEQFF.

The chain recombines TRBV30 with TRBJ2-7; 7 bases match TRBD1. J lost 5 bases, V lost 1 base, and 5 bases had no gene match. The germline V gene has CDR1 GTSNPN and CDR2 SVGIG (reference sequence). This CDR3 is 13 amino acids long. CDR3 loop: CAWSGQGDHEQYF. CDR3 sequence (DNA): TGTGCCTGGAGTGGACAGGGAGACCACGAGCAGTACTTC.

The V gene is TRBV6-4, the J gene TRBJ2-6; 7 positions agree with TRBD2. Per the germline V gene, CDR1 is MRHNA and CDR2 is SNTAGT. Germline trimming cut 0 bases from V and 0 bases from J; bases unmatched to any gene: 5. The CDR3 runs to 18 residues. CDR3 sequence (DNA): TGTGCCAGCAGTGACTCTCCTAGCGGCTCCTCTGGGGCCAACGTCCTGACTTTC. It specifies CASSDSPSGSSGANVLTF.

V and J are TRBV5-1 and TRBJ2-1; maybe TRBD2 (7 bases). This CDR3 contains 14 residues. Germline V gene sequence: CDR1 SGHRS, CDR2 YFSETQ. Deletions cut 3 bases from V and 12 bases from J, with 19 bases between. CDR3 sequence reads: CASSWGGGPTVQFF. The CDR3 DNA reads TGCGCCAGCAGCTGGGGGGGCGGACCAACCGTGCAGTTCTTC.

The CDR3 here is CASSRLNTGELFF. CDR3 coding DNA: TGTGCCAGCTCACGACTTAACACCGGGGAGCTGTTTTTT. This chain links TRBV18 with TRBJ2-2; no clear D gene. V was pared by 4 bases and J by 2 bases, with 5 bases between. This CDR3 spans 13 amino acids. Germline CDR1 is KGHSH and CDR2 is LQKENI.

J is TRBJ1-2 and V is TRBV5-4; D is perhaps TRBD1 (6 bases). From germline, CDR1 is SGHNT and CDR2 YYREEE (reference sequence). The V end was cut by 4 bases, the J end by 8 bases, with 18 bases between. CDR3 size: 14 residues. CDR3 region: CASSLPPGVRGYTF. In DNA, the CDR3 is TGTGCCAGCAGCCTCCCTCCAGGGGTGAGGGGCTACACCTTC.

This rearrangement joins TRBV29-1 to TRBJ2-7; possible D gene TRBD2, 5 bases. Germline V gene data show CDR1 as SQVTM and CDR2 as ANQGSEA. The CDR3 is made up of 14 amino acids. Trimming took 7 bases from V and 2 from J, leaving 18 bases between them. The CDR3 DNA is TGCAGCGCGTTAACCGGGAAAGTAGCCTACGAGCAGTACTTC. Its translation: CSALTGKVAYEQYF.

The chain is built from TRBV2 and TRBJ1-1; the D is unclear. Germline V gene sequence: CDR1 SNHLY, CDR2 FYNNEI. V was trimmed by 4 bases and J by 4 bases, leaving 16 bases between them. This CDR3 region has 15 residues. The CDR3 sequence: CASSASAISGTEAFF. The DNA of the CDR3 is TGTGCCAGCAGTGCATCCGCGATCTCTGGCACTGAAGCTTTCTTT.

The J gene is TRBJ2-3, the V gene TRBV2, with D maybe TRBD1 (6 bases). CDR3 length: 16 amino acids. The germline V and J ends were trimmed by 8 bases and 3 bases, with 21 bases remaining between them. Germline CDR1 and CDR2: SNHLY and FYNNEI. CDR3 in amino acids: CASSTHKQGRTDTQYF. CDR3 sequence (DNA): TGTGCCAGCTCCACCCATAAACAGGGTCGGACAGATACGCAGTATTTT.

Judged by frequency, this clone is medium-sized (0.01 to 0.1%). The chain carries TRBV4-3 and TRBJ2-3, with 11 bases fitting TRBD2. CDR1 LGHNA and CDR2 YSLEER come from the germline V gene. The ends lost 0 bases at V and 6 bases at J; junction bases unmatched: 5. The CDR3 spans 16 residues. The CDR3 nucleotides are TGCGCCAGCAGCCAAGATTTTAGCGGGGGGGCCGATACGCAGTATTTT. The encoded protein is CASSQDFSGGADTQYF.

The rearrangement links TRBV7-2 to TRBJ2-7; D gene unclear. This CDR3 comprises 14 residues. The germline V gene encodes CDR1 SGHTA and CDR2 FQGNSA. V lost 2 bases and J 2 bases, leaving 10 bases between the germline ends. CDR3 residues: CASSLTLKPYEQYF. As DNA, the CDR3 is TGTGCCAGCAGCTTAACTCTCAAACCCTACGAGCAGTACTTC.

For the CDR3, the DNA is TGTGCCAGCACCCGTAGCGGGGAACTAAACACCATATATTTT. It codes for CASTRSGELNTIYF. This rearrangement joins TRBV28 to TRBJ1-3; D gene unclear. V was shortened by 7 bases and J by 6 bases, with 16 bases between the two germline ends. CDR1 is MDHEN and CDR2 is SYDVKM in the germline V gene. The CDR3 contains 14 residues. Full variable domain (remainder filled in from reference TRBV28 and TRBJ1-3): DVKVTQSSRYLVKRTGEKVFLECVQDMDHENMFWYRQDPGLGLRLIYFSYDVKMKEKGDIPEGYSVSREKKERFSLILESASTNQTSMYLCASTRSGELNTIYFGEGSWLTVV.

This chain uses TRBV27 with TRBJ1-1, with 7 bases matching TRBD1. The ends lost 2 bases at V and 3 bases at J; junction bases unmatched: 9. Germline V CDR1 and CDR2: MNHEY, SMNVEV (reference sequence). There are 16 residues in the CDR3. In nucleotides, the CDR3 is TGTGCCAGCAGTTTAAAGGGGGCGGGTGGTTACACTGAAGCTTTCTTT. Protein sequence: CASSLKGAGGYTEAFF.

This chain uses TRBV11-2 with TRBJ2-2; 8 bases fit TRBD2. CDR1 is SGHAT and CDR2 is FQNNGV in the germline V gene. V lost 5 bases, J lost 3 bases, and 5 bases stayed unmatched. The CDR3 contains 15 residues. The CDR3 nucleotides read TGTGCCAGCAGCCCCCAGGGACTAGACACCGGGGAGCTGTTTTTT. Its protein is CASSPQGLDTGELFF.

The chain has TRBV6-6 and TRBJ1-1, with TRBD1 as a possible D gene (6 bases). Germline V lookup: CDR1 MNHNY, CDR2 SVGAGI (reference sequence). V was shortened by 6 bases and J by 4 bases, with 12 bases between the two germline ends. This CDR3 has 13 residues. The CDR3 region has the DNA TGTGCCAGCAGCACCGGGACAAGCACTGAAGCTTTCTTT. Translated: CASSTGTSTEAFF.

This chain links TRBV19 with TRBJ2-1; 9 bases line up with TRBD1. The CDR3 runs 15 residues. J gave up 5 bases and V 5 bases, and 7 bases lay outside the gene matches. Germline CDR1 is LNHDA and CDR2 is SQIVND (reference sequence). The chain's CDR3 is CASSRDRDTNNEQFF. The DNA of the CDR3 is TGTGCCAGTAGTCGGGACAGGGATACGAACAATGAGCAGTTCTTC.

For the CDR3, the DNA is TGTGCCAGCTCACCTCCGGGACAGAGGAATGAAAAACTGTTTTTT. Its translation is CASSPPGQRNEKLFF. This rearrangement joins TRBV18 to TRBJ1-4; 7 bases fit TRBD1. Germline CDR1 KGHSH, CDR2 LQKENI. With 3 bases clipped from V and 5 bases from J, the junction kept 6 bases outside the gene matches. This CDR3 region has 15 residues.

This chain uses TRBV6-5 with TRBJ2-1, with D perhaps matching TRBD1 (6 bases). The CDR3 loop spans 14 amino acids. Trimming removed 5 bases at V and 0 bases at J, with 8 bases between. CDR1 is MNHEY, CDR2 SVGAGI, per germline. DNA of the CDR3: TGTGCCAGCAGTGACAGGAGCTCCTACAATGAGCAGTTCTTC. Its protein is CASSDRSSYNEQFF.

The J gene is TRBJ1-1, the V gene TRBV5-4, with D hard to call. V was trimmed by 2 bases and J by 4 bases, leaving 6 bases between them. This CDR3 has 12 amino acids. Germline values: CDR1 SGHNT, CDR2 YYREEE (reference sequence). As DNA, the CDR3 is TGTGCCAGCAGCTTCGATAGCACTGAAGCTTTCTTT. Its protein product is CASSFDSTEAFF.

V gene TRBV29-1 combines with J gene TRBJ2-1; the match to TRBD2 covers 7 bases. V shed 5 bases and J 5 bases; nucleotides not matched to a gene: 12. CDR1 SQVTM and CDR2 ANQGSEA come from the germline V gene. The CDR3 runs to 15 residues. The CDR3 reads CSVLPTRGVDNEQFF. CDR3 nucleotides: TGCAGCGTTCTCCCGACACGGGGGGTCGACAATGAGCAGTTCTTC.